The next 28 T cell receptor beta chains were all read from a single sample in a study of T cell repertoires in cytomegalovirus infection. TCRdb independently ran MiXCR on the reads; one entry per CDR3 protein. The sample gives about 920,000 distinct CDR3 sequences, about a third of which show up once; 13% is in the top ten. Their target antigens are unknown. This material consisted of cultured CD8+ T cells from PBMCs, taken from culture after CMV antigen stimulation. These receptors were taken from a human donor in good health (CMV status not recorded). Some clones in this sample may be carry-over from other donors' samples.

This clonotype appeared many times. The chain carries TRBV7-8 and TRBJ1-4; no clear D gene. Between the trimmed V and J ends, which lost 6 bases and 5 bases, there was a span of 16 bases. Germline CDR1 reads SGHVS; CDR2 reads FQNEAQ. CDR3 size: 15 residues. The CDR3 protein is CASRSRRTENEKLFF. The CDR3, as DNA: TGTGCCAGCAGATCCCGTCGGACGGAAAATGAAAAACTGTTTTTT.

This clonotype was detected only once. One end of the junction varies from germline; a read error may be responsible. The CDR3 sequence is CASSLVTQYNEQLF. The CDR3 DNA sequence: TGTGCCAGCAGCTTAGTGACCCAATACAATGAGCAGCTCTTC. V gene TRBV7-2 combines with J gene TRBJ2-1; D is undetermined. There are 14 residues in the CDR3. Per germline, CDR1 SGHTA and CDR2 FQGNSA.

This clonotype was counted between two and nine times. The chain links TRBV6-1 to TRBJ1-1; a weak D match, TRBD1 (5 bases). The V gene's germline CDR1 is MNHNS and CDR2 SASEGT. This CDR3 comprises 13 residues. V was clipped by 9 bases and J by 1 base, with 12 bases between them. For the CDR3, the DNA is TGTGCCAGTAAGAGGGGATCGAACACTGAAGCTTTCTTT. The encoded protein is CASKRGSNTEAFF.

In this sample, this clonotype turned up a few times. J is TRBJ1-2 and V is TRBV4-1; D might be TRBD1 (5 bases). This CDR3 contains 14 residues. Trimming left V 2 bases short and J 7 bases short, with 14 bases between. The germline V gene has CDR1 MGHRA and CDR2 YSYEKL. The CDR3 DNA reads TGCGCCAGCAGCCAAATGGGACTTCGGGGTGGCTACACCTTC. Protein product: CASSQMGLRGGYTF.

This clonotype was counted only a few times. The gene calls are TRBV7-9 and TRBJ2-7; D is undetermined. The CDR3 is 13 residues long. Germline V CDR1 and CDR2: SEHNR, FQNEAQ (reference sequence). V gave up 8 bases and J gave up 2 bases, with 13 bases separating them. CDR3 coding DNA: TGTGCCAGCTCTTCCAAGGGAACCTACGAGCAGTACGTC. It encodes CASSSKGTYEQYV.

A note on this clonotype: The junction differs from germline at one of its ends, possibly a read error. In DNA form, the CDR3 reads TGTGCCAGCACTTACGAATTGGACGGGAACTCCTACGAGCAGTACTTC. Translation gives CASTYELDGNSYEQYF. The chain recombines TRBV6-2 or TRBV6-3 with TRBJ2-7, with D tentatively TRBD2 (5 bases). CDR3 size: 16 residues. CDR1 and CDR2 from the germline V gene are MNHEY and SVGEGT.

V usage is TRBV25-1 and J usage is TRBJ2-5; a weak D match, TRBD1 (6 bases). Germline V gene sequence: CDR1 MGHDK, CDR2 SYGVNS. The V end was cut by 3 bases, the J end by 0 bases, with 11 bases between. The CDR3 is made up of 15 amino acids. The CDR3 here is CASSDLQGNQETQYF. The CDR3 DNA reads as TGTGCCAGCAGTGATCTACAGGGAAACCAAGAGACCCAGTACTTC.

Many counts were recorded for this clonotype. V gene TRBV19 combines with J gene TRBJ1-2; D uncertain. V dropped 3 bases and J dropped 6 bases, with 11 bases sitting between them. The germline gives CDR1 LNHDA, CDR2 SQIVND (reference sequence). The CDR3 runs 13 residues. The CDR3 DNA reads TGTGCCAGTAGTATGGCGGCTTGGGATGGCTACACCTTC. It is translated as CASSMAAWDGYTF.

This clonotype appeared many times. V and J are TRBV28 and TRBJ2-5; D is ambiguous. CDR1 is MDHEN, CDR2 SYDVKM, per germline. The CDR3 totals 15 residues. The V and J ends lost 3 bases and 5 bases respectively, with 16 bases between them. The CDR3 nucleotides read TGTGCCAGCAGTTTGGTTTCCGGTCAATGGGAGACCCAGTACTTC. Translation: CASSLVSGQWETQYF.

This chain joins TRBV27 and TRBJ2-2; the D gene is possibly TRBD1 (5 bases). The CDR3 is 16 amino acids. The germline V gene has CDR1 MNHEY and CDR2 SMNVEV (reference sequence). The V end lost 5 bases, the J end lost 5 bases, and 18 bases lay between the germline ends. CDR3 residues: CASSTGPGWSTGELFF. CDR3 sequence (DNA): TGTGCCAGCAGTACCGGACCAGGGTGGTCGACCGGGGAGCTGTTTTTT.

This clonotype was observed a few times. The chain employs TRBV7-9 and TRBJ2-1; 8 nucleotides line up with TRBD2. V was clipped by 4 bases and J by 3 bases; unmatched bases: 5. CDR1 is SEHNR, CDR2 FQNEAQ, per germline (reference sequence). This CDR3 is built from 15 residues. For the CDR3, the DNA is TGTGCCAGCAGCTACGGGGGGGCGTACTACAATGAGCAGTTCTTC. Translation: CASSYGGAYYNEQFF.

Turning to this clonotype: A much more abundant neighbour one base away suggests this may be a read error. The chain combines TRBV7-6 with TRBJ2-1; maybe TRBD2 (6 bases). Per germline, CDR1 SGHVS and CDR2 FNYEAQ. This CDR3 has 11 amino acids. In DNA, the CDR3 is TGTGTCAGCTCGGCGGGACCTGAGCAGTTCTTC. This sequence encodes CVSSAGPEQFF.

This clonotype occurred a few times. The chain employs TRBV7-6 and TRBJ1-4; the D gene is possibly TRBD1 (6 bases). Germline V lookup: CDR1 SGHVS, CDR2 FNYEAQ. Trimming pared 5 bases from V and 5 bases from J, leaving 12 bases between. The CDR3 sequence is 14 residues long. The DNA of the CDR3 is TGTGCCAGCAGCCCAGAGGGGGTAAATGAAAAACTGTTTTTT. The encoded protein is CASSPEGVNEKLFF.

Written as DNA, the CDR3 is TGTGCCAGCAGCTTTTCCAGGGGTGACAATGAGCAGTTCTTC. Translated, it gives CASSFSRGDNEQFF. V is TRBV7-4 and J is TRBJ2-1; tentatively, D is TRBD1 (6 bases). Looked up from germline, CDR1 is SGHVT and CDR2 is SQSDAQ. This CDR3 has 14 amino acids. Trimming pared 3 bases from V and 5 bases from J, leaving 11 bases between.

This clonotype was detected many times. V and J are TRBV12-3 or TRBV12-4 and TRBJ1-1, with 9 bases lining up with TRBD1. V gave up 6 bases and J gave up 4 bases; unmatched junction bases: 3. CDR3 length: 13 residues. Written as DNA, the CDR3 is TGTGCCAGCAGGACAGGGGGGAGCACTGAAGCTTTCTTT. It specifies CASRTGGSTEAFF.

The V gene is TRBV7-9, the J gene TRBJ2-3; tentatively, D is TRBD2 (5 bases). V shed 1 base and J shed 3 bases, with 14 bases lying between them. Germline assignment: CDR1 SEHNR and CDR2 FQNEAQ (reference sequence). CDR3 length: 16 amino acids. CDR3: CASSLVGTGWTDTQYF. CDR3 DNA: TGTGCCAGCAGCTTAGTGGGAACGGGGTGGACAGATACGCAGTATTTT.

This clonotype has a count of ten or more. V is TRBV7-2 and J is TRBJ1-5; maybe TRBD1 (6 bases). The CDR3 contains 15 residues. V was trimmed by 6 bases and J by 2 bases, leaving 14 bases between them. CDR1 and CDR2 from the germline V gene are SGHTA and FQGNSA. The CDR3 DNA sequence: TGTGCCAGCAGTCCAGAGGGGGGACGCAATCAGCCCCAGCATTTT. Translation gives CASSPEGGRNQPQHF.

The V and J genes are TRBV27 and TRBJ2-1, with D perhaps matching TRBD2 (6 bases). The V end lost 3 bases, the J end lost 8 bases, and 11 bases lay between the germline ends. Germline lookup yields CDR1 MNHEY and CDR2 SMNVEV (reference sequence). The CDR3 contains 13 residues. As DNA, the CDR3 is TGTGCCAGCAGTTTTGGGGGGTTAGATGAGCAGTTCTTC. This encodes CASSFGGLDEQFF.

V is TRBV27 and J is TRBJ1-5, with TRBD1 as a possible D gene (6 bases). V dropped 5 bases and J dropped 7 bases, with 15 bases sitting between them. CDR1 MNHEY and CDR2 SMNVEV come from the germline V gene (reference sequence). CDR3 length equals 14 residues. The CDR3 bases are TGTGCCAGCAGTCCATGGGGGGCGGGCCAGCCCCAGCATTTT. Translated, it gives CASSPWGAGQPQHF.

This clonotype has ten or more counts. In DNA form, the CDR3 reads TGTGCCAGCAGCTTAAGTATAGGACCGCCAGGACTTAGCAATCAGCCCCAGCATTTT. Encoded protein: CASSLSIGPPGLSNQPQHF. The rearrangement joins TRBV7-2 to TRBJ1-5, with D unresolved. The length of the CDR3 is 19 residues. Germline V CDR1 and CDR2: SGHTA, FQGNSA. The V end lost 2 bases, the J end lost 0 bases, and 20 bases lay between the germline ends. The variable domain in full, with the rest retrieved from reference TRBV7-2 and TRBJ1-5, is GAGVSQSPSNKVTEKGKDVELRCDPISGHTALYWYRQSLGQGLEFLIYFQGNSAPDKSGLPSDRFSAERTGGSVSTLTIQRTQQEDSAVYLCASSLSIGPPGLSNQPQHFGDGTRLSIL.

The chain carries TRBV5-1 and TRBJ2-1; no firm D call. The CDR3 sequence is 16 residues long. The V gene lost 4 bases and the J gene lost 5 bases, with 19 bases spanning the gap. Looked up from germline, CDR1 is SGHRS and CDR2 is YFSETQ. The CDR3 is CASSTWEDPPNNEQFF. As DNA, the CDR3 is TGCGCCAGCAGCACATGGGAAGATCCCCCCAACAATGAGCAGTTCTTC. Looking up the rest from reference TRBV5-1 and TRBJ2-1 gives the full variable domain: KAGVTQTPRYLIKTRGQQVTLSCSPISGHRSVSWYQQTPGQGLQFLFEYFSETQRNKGNFPGRFSGRQFSNSRSEMNVSTLELGDSALYLCASSTWEDPPNNEQFFGPGTRLTVL.

The chain uses TRBV12-3 or TRBV12-4 and TRBJ2-1; D is possibly TRBD2 (6 bases). V lost 4 bases and J lost 6, with 13 bases in between. CDR3 size: 14 residues. DNA of the CDR3: TGTGCCAGCAGTTCACTGGACTATCCCAATGAGCAGTTCTTC. It yields the protein CASSSLDYPNEQFF.

This clonotype was seen more than once but under ten times. This chain connects TRBV6-5 to TRBJ1-4, with a tentative D call TRBD1 (5 bases). The germline V gene has CDR1 MNHEY and CDR2 SVGAGI. The CDR3 runs 14 residues. The V end was cut by 2 bases, the J end by 6 bases, with 10 bases between. This CDR3 reads CASSYGAGHEKLFF. CDR3 DNA: TGTGCCAGCAGTTACGGCGCGGGGCATGAAAAACTGTTTTTT.

This clonotype has more than one count but fewer than ten. The chain is built from TRBV6-5 and TRBJ1-2; TRBD1 aligns across 8 bases. CDR3 size: 15 residues. Germline trimming cut 0 bases from V and 5 bases from J; bases unmatched to any gene: 5. Looked up from germline, CDR1 is MNHEY and CDR2 is SVGAGI. The CDR3 sequence is CASSYSTGGGYGYTF. CDR3 DNA: TGTGCCAGCAGTTACTCAACAGGGGGGGGGTATGGCTACACCTTC.

This clonotype was seen a few times. This chain uses TRBV7-2 with TRBJ2-1, with TRBD1 identical over 10 bases. J lost 3 bases, V lost 5 bases, and 7 bases had no gene match. Per germline, CDR1 SGHTA and CDR2 FQGNSA. CDR3 size: 16 residues. CDR3 coding DNA: TGTGCCAGCAGCACGGGACAGGGGTCTCACTACAATGAGCAGTTCTTC. It is translated as CASSTGQGSHYNEQFF.

This clonotype was detected only a few times. The chain uses TRBV5-6 and TRBJ2-1; 7 bases line up with TRBD2. Per germline, CDR1 SGHDT and CDR2 YYEEEE. This CDR3 has 14 residues. The junction had 6 bases not matched to a gene; V was cut back by 5 bases and J by 4 bases. This CDR3 is CASSQRGRYNEQFF. CDR3 nucleotide sequence: TGTGCCAGCAGTCAGCGGGGCCGTTACAATGAGCAGTTCTTC.

The V gene is TRBV5-5, the J gene TRBJ2-7; 10 bases are shared with TRBD1. The CDR3 covers 15 residues. After removal of 4 bases from V and 4 bases from J, the junction contained 8 bases not matched to a gene. Germline V gives CDR1 SGHKS, CDR2 YYEKEE (reference sequence). The CDR3 loop is CASSPDRGRGYEQYV. CDR3 DNA: TGTGCCAGCAGCCCCGACAGGGGGCGAGGGTACGAGCAGTACGTC.

Remarks on this clonotype: One junction end disagrees with the germline gene, perhaps due to a read error. CDR3 loop: CAGSRGDIRSYEQYF. CDR3 nucleotide sequence: TGTGCCGGCAGCAGGGGGGACATTCGTTCCTACGAGCAGTACTTC. The chain combines TRBV2 with TRBJ2-7; D may be TRBD1 (7 bases). Germline V gene sequence: CDR1 SNHLY, CDR2 FYNNEI. CDR3 length: 15 residues.